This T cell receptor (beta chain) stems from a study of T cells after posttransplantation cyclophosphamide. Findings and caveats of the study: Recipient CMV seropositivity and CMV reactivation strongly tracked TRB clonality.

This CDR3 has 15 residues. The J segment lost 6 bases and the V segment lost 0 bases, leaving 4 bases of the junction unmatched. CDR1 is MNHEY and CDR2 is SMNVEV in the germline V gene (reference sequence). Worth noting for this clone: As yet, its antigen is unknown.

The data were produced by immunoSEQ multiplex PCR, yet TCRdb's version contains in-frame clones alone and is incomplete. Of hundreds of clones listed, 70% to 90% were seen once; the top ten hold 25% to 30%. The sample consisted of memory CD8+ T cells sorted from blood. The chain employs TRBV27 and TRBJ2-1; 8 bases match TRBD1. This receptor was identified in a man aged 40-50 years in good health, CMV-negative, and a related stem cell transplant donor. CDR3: CASSLSQGAINEQFF. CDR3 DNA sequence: TGTGCCAGCAGTTTATCGCAGGGGGCGATCAATGAGCAGTTCTTC.